The clone carrying this T cell receptor beta chain was detected only a few times. The antigen is undetermined. The TCR library protocol attached unique molecular identifiers to the individual cDNA molecules. MiXCR, applied by TCRdb to the 5' RACE reads, yields one record per CDR3 protein. The data show around 50,000 distinct CDR3 sequences, 6.2% seen once. These data originate in a study of early T cells in non-severe SARS-CoV-2 infection. About the research overall: The authors sequenced bulk RNA from unsorted whole blood, leaving chains unpaired. Study-level points and caveats: Database matching using VDJdb favored anti-spike CD8 responses, with private and CD4 specificities left missing.

Sequenced: whole blood. This TCR was sampled from an adult who was a healthcare worker with PCR-confirmed SARS-CoV-2 infection or an uninfected control (not recorded which).

CDR3 nucleotide sequence: TGTGCCAGCAGCTTACCACGTTCGGGACAACGGGTAGCCAAAAACATTCAGTACTTC. The encoded protein is CASSLPRSGQRVAKNIQYF. The chain links TRBV7-2 to TRBJ2-4; D possibly corresponds to TRBD1 (6 bases). Germline CDR1 is SGHTA and CDR2 is FQGNSA. Trimming cost V 2 bases and J 0 bases, with 20 bases left between them. This CDR3 contains 19 residues.